One sample yielded the 17 T cell receptor beta chains listed below, sequenced in a study of cytomegalovirus exposure and HLA in healthy donors. Primers for the PCR totalled 60 Vbeta and 13 Jbeta. Measured with immunoSEQ multiplex PCR; TCRdb has only the in-frame clones, and not every one. The sample records 90,000 to 110,000 clones, 65% to 85% being singletons. Sequencing was performed on PBMCs. These TCRs come from a male donor in good health and CMV-seronegative.

The V call is TRBV19, the J call TRBJ1-1, with D perhaps matching TRBD1 (5 bases). The CDR3 has 13 amino acids. CDR1 and CDR2 from the germline V gene are LNHDA and SQIVND (reference sequence). Trimming left V 6 bases short and J 0 bases short, with 8 bases between. CDR3 DNA sequence: TGTGCCAGTAGAAGGGGATTGAACACTGAAGCTTTCTTT. This gives the protein CASRRGLNTEAFF. Combining the CDR3 with reference TRBV19 and TRBJ1-1 gives the whole variable domain DGGITQSPKYLFRKEGQNVTLSCEQNLNHDAMYWYRQDPGQGLRLIYYSQIVNDFQKGDIAEGYSVSREKKESFPLTVTSAQKNPTAFYLCASRRGLNTEAFFGQGTRLTVV.

V and J are TRBV27 and TRBJ1-2; D uncertain. Trimming pared 0 bases from V and 6 bases from J, leaving 11 bases between. The germline gives CDR1 MNHEY, CDR2 SMNVEV (reference sequence). This CDR3 contains 14 residues. The CDR3 loop reads CASSLSSPVDGYTF. CDR3 nucleotides: TGTGCCAGCAGTTTATCCTCTCCGGTGGATGGCTACACCTTC.

The rearrangement uses TRBV18 and TRBJ1-3; 8 nucleotides line up with TRBD1. V lost 0 bases and J lost 0; bases outside the gene matches: 4. Germline V gives CDR1 KGHSH, CDR2 LQKENI. The CDR3 length is 17 residues. The CDR3, as DNA: TGTGCCAGCTCACCACCGGGGCAGGGGGCCTCTGGAAACACCATATATTTT. Translation: CASSPPGQGASGNTIYF.

The chain carries TRBV15 and TRBJ2-7, with D perhaps TRBD2 (6 bases). V dropped 5 bases and J dropped 7 bases, with 12 bases sitting between them. In germline, CDR1 is LNHNV, CDR2 YYDKDF (reference sequence). The CDR3 has 12 residues. The CDR3 here is CATSGDSEEQYF. CDR3 bases: TGTGCCACCAGCGGGGACTCGGAAGAGCAGTACTTC.

A word on this clone: The junction and the germline gene differ at one end; a read error may be behind it. V and J are TRBV30 and TRBJ1-2; 10 bases agree with TRBD1. The CDR3 has 12 amino acids. Looked up from germline, CDR1 is GTSNPN and CDR2 is SVGIG (reference sequence). The CDR3 sequence: CGGGQGNYGYTF. The DNA of the CDR3 is TGCGGGGGGGGACAGGGGAACTATGGCTACACCTTC.

This CDR3 is CASSLSPNTIYF. Here the CDR3 DNA reads TGTGCCAGCAGCTTATCCCCGAACACCATATATTTT. The rearrangement joins TRBV7-2 to TRBJ1-3; D unclear. The germline V gene has CDR1 SGHTA and CDR2 FQGNSA. This CDR3 comprises 12 residues. V gave up 2 bases and J gave up 7 bases, with 6 bases separating them.

The rearrangement links TRBV2 to TRBJ1-6; tentatively, D is TRBD1 (5 bases). The CDR3 has 13 amino acids. V lost 5 bases, J lost 6 bases, and 8 bases lay in between. Germline V gene sequence: CDR1 SNHLY, CDR2 FYNNEI. DNA for the CDR3: TGTGCCAGCAGTCCGACAGTTAATTCACCCCTCCACTTT. It specifies CASSPTVNSPLHF.

This rearrangement joins TRBV7-2 to TRBJ2-1; 7 positions match TRBD1. Germline V lookup: CDR1 SGHTA, CDR2 FQGNSA. CDR3 length: 18 residues. V trimming: 2 bases; J trimming: 6 bases; junction bases outside the gene matches: 16. CDR3 sequence reads: CASSLFGSGRGYGNEQFF. CDR3 nucleotides: TGTGCCAGCAGCTTATTCGGGTCGGGCAGGGGGTACGGCAATGAGCAGTTCTTC.

J is TRBJ2-2 and V is TRBV28; TRBD2 agrees at 10 bases. Trimming cost V 9 bases and J 2 bases; bases outside gene matches: 6. The CDR3 is 15 residues long. CDR1 is MDHEN and CDR2 is SYDVKM in the germline V gene. The CDR3 sequence is CASLAGDANTGELFF. CDR3 DNA sequence: TGTGCCAGTCTAGCGGGAGACGCTAACACCGGGGAGCTGTTTTTT.

This sequence joins TRBV5-4 and TRBJ2-1; 8 nucleotides agree with TRBD2. V lost 4 bases to trimming and J lost 9 bases; unmatched junction nucleotides: 9. The CDR3 has 14 amino acids. Per germline, CDR1 SGHNT and CDR2 YYREEE (reference sequence). Here the CDR3 reads CASSGGTRIGEQFF. In DNA form, the CDR3 reads TGTGCCAGCAGCGGCGGGACTAGGATTGGTGAGCAGTTCTTC.

The CDR3 region is CASSLDGNEQFF. The CDR3 bases are TGTGCCAGCAGCCTAGACGGTAATGAGCAGTTCTTC. The V and J genes are TRBV7-9 and TRBJ2-1; no clear D. Germline V gene sequence: CDR1 SEHNR, CDR2 FQNEAQ (reference sequence). Trimming removed 5 bases from V and 7 bases from J, with 9 bases in between. This CDR3 comprises 12 residues.

In its sample, this clone was seen once. The V call is TRBV9, the J call TRBJ2-1; 7 bases are shared with TRBD1. The V gene's germline CDR1 is SGDLS and CDR2 YYNGEE. The CDR3 has 16 residues. The J segment lost 5 bases and the V segment lost 4 bases, leaving 12 bases of the junction unmatched. The CDR3 protein is CASSPRQGFTNNEQFF. For the CDR3, the DNA is TGTGCCAGCAGCCCTCGACAGGGTTTTACGAACAATGAGCAGTTCTTC.

The chain combines TRBV2 with TRBJ2-3, with a weak D call TRBD1 (6 bases). This CDR3 spans 13 amino acids. Between the trimmed V and J ends, which lost 6 bases and 2 bases, there was a span of 9 bases. Germline values: CDR1 SNHLY, CDR2 FYNNEI. CDR3 amino acids: CASSRDITDTQYF. The CDR3 coding sequence is TGTGCCAGCAGCCGGGACATCACAGATACGCAGTATTTT.

This clone has only a few counts. Additional DNA sequences in this sample encode the identical CDR3. The chain joins TRBV27 to TRBJ1-1, with D possibly TRBD1 on 5 matching bases. Germline assignment: CDR1 MNHEY and CDR2 SMNVEV (reference sequence). V was trimmed by 3 bases and J by 1 base, leaving 6 bases between them. There are 13 residues in the CDR3. The CDR3 region is CASSFGGNTEAFF. The CDR3, as DNA: TGTGCCAGCAGTTTCGGGGGGAACACTGAAGCTTTCTTT.

The gene calls are TRBV2 and TRBJ1-5; 7 nucleotides agree with TRBD1. V was pared by 7 bases and J by 5 bases, with 8 bases of the junction left unmatched. The CDR3 extends over 14 amino acids. The germline CDR1 and CDR2 sequences are SNHLY and FYNNEI. This CDR3 is CASNSQGWDQPQHF. The DNA for the CDR3 is TGTGCCAGCAATTCACAGGGGTGGGATCAGCCCCAGCATTTT.

This sequence joins TRBV15 and TRBJ1-2; D gene ambiguous. V was cut by 1 base and J by 2 bases, with 8 bases left in between. This CDR3 comprises 14 residues. Germline values: CDR1 LNHNV, CDR2 YYDKDF (reference sequence). The CDR3 region is CATSRGRENYGYTF. The CDR3 DNA reads as TGTGCCACCAGCAGAGGACGGGAGAACTATGGCTACACCTTC.

The rearrangement uses TRBV9 and TRBJ1-5; D call uncertain. Trimming removed 4 bases from V and 3 bases from J, with 14 bases in between. Germline V gives CDR1 SGDLS, CDR2 YYNGEE. This CDR3 has 15 residues. The CDR3, as DNA: TGTGCCAGCAGCCCATCCCGAGATCACAATCAGCCCCAGCATTTT. Protein sequence: CASSPSRDHNQPQHF.